A single T cell receptor beta chain is shown here with its context. Its target is not known. The sample comes from a study of beta chain features in type 1 diabetes. The authors reverse transcribed all of the isolated RNA, so sequencing captured expressed TCRB transcripts. Data came from immunoSEQ multiplex PCR; TCRdb stores just in-frame clones and leaves some out. Of about 240,000 clones detected, around 13% appear once; the ten largest clones hold approximately 0.02%. Cell sorting via CD45RO/CCR7/CD25/CD127/CD95/CD27 was performed to obtain CD4+ naive, central memory, regulatory and stem cell-like memory cells. Sorted cells reached over 95% purity in every population. The study, taken as a whole, reports: When cDNA is sequenced, cells with high TCR expression could be over-represented. TCRB CDR3 length was moderately but significantly reduced in all four CD4+ subsets of Type 1 diabetes patients.

Sequenced sample: naive CD4+ T cells from blood. This TCR was sampled from a man aged 25-40 years with type 1 diabetes.

CDR3 DNA: TGTGCCAGCAGCTTAGCTTCAGGTGAGAACACTGAAGCTTTCTTT. This codes for CASSLASGENTEAFF. The chain uses TRBV7-9 and TRBJ1-1; D is unresolved. From germline, CDR1 is SEHNR and CDR2 FQNEAQ (reference sequence). V was pared by 0 bases and J by 1 base, with 9 bases between. The CDR3 extends over 15 amino acids.